The next 24 T cell receptor beta chains were all read from a single sample in a study of blood T cell repertoires in COVID-19. Generated by immunoSEQ multiplex PCR, the TCRdb table keeps only in-frame clones and is missing some. The sample lists under 300,000 clones; approximately 87% were seen once. Source material: peripheral blood. The source of these receptors is a man aged 55 to 70 who had recovered from COVID-19.

The chain is built from TRBV2 and TRBJ2-7; a weak D match, TRBD1 (5 bases). The CDR3 has 13 residues. The V gene lost 7 bases and the J gene lost 6 bases, with 16 bases spanning the gap. Germline values: CDR1 SNHLY, CDR2 FYNNEI. CDR3 sequence reads: CASTGPPRAEQYF. In nucleotides, the CDR3 is TGTGCCAGCACCGGGCCCCCCAGGGCCGAGCAGTACTTC.

The chain recombines TRBV28 with TRBJ2-1, with 9 nucleotides matching TRBD2. V lost 3 bases, J lost 10 bases, and 16 bases stayed unmatched. The CDR3 is 17 amino acids. CDR1 and CDR2 from the germline V gene are MDHEN and SYDVKM. The CDR3 region has the DNA TGTGCCAGCAGTTTCGGCTCGGCGGGGGGGTCCCGGGGAGAGCAGTTCTTC. It translates to CASSFGSAGGSRGEQFF.

The V gene is TRBV18, the J gene TRBJ2-5, with TRBD2 identical over 9 bases. The length of the CDR3 is 15 residues. CDR1 and CDR2 from the germline V gene are KGHSH and LQKENI. With V trimmed by 5 bases and J by 2 bases, 6 bases remained unmatched. CDR3 in DNA: TGTGCCAGCTCAACCCGGACTAGCGCTCAAGAGACCCAGTACTTC. Encoded protein: CASSTRTSAQETQYF.

The rearrangement links TRBV6-5 to TRBJ2-5, with a weak D call TRBD1 (5 bases). Germline CDR1 is MNHEY and CDR2 is SVGAGI. This CDR3 comprises 15 residues. V dropped 6 bases and J dropped 2 bases, with 16 bases sitting between them. DNA for the CDR3: TGTGCCAGCAGCACAGGAAATCAGAGACAAGAGACCCAGTACTTC. As protein: CASSTGNQRQETQYF.

V usage is TRBV5-1 and J usage is TRBJ2-5; 11 nucleotides line up with TRBD1. The V gene's germline CDR1 is SGHRS and CDR2 YFSETQ. The trim removed 3 bases at V and 5 bases at J, leaving 6 bases unmatched. The CDR3 is made up of 15 amino acids. CDR3 bases: TGCGCCAGCAGCTCCGGACAGGGGGCGCGGGAGACCCAGTACTTC. The encoded protein is CASSSGQGARETQYF.

The chain couples TRBV30 to TRBJ2-1; 9 positions match TRBD2. CDR1 is GTSNPN and CDR2 is SVGIG in the germline V gene (reference sequence). CDR3 length equals 14 residues. The V segment lost 2 bases and the J segment 6 bases; nucleotides outside the gene matches: 5. CDR3 sequence (DNA): TGTGCCTGGAGTCTTAGCGGGAGATTCAATGAGCAGTTCTTC. Its translation is CAWSLSGRFNEQFF.

The chain employs TRBV19 and TRBJ2-1; TRBD1 might be the D (6 bases). The V gene lost 3 bases and the J gene lost 10 bases, with 13 bases spanning the gap. The length of the CDR3 is 13 residues. Germline V gene data show CDR1 as LNHDA and CDR2 as SQIVND (reference sequence). The CDR3 DNA sequence: TGTGCCAGTAGTATGGTAGGGGGACACGAGCAGTTCTTC. It translates to CASSMVGGHEQFF.

This sequence joins TRBV14 and TRBJ1-1, with D perhaps TRBD1 (5 bases). Germline assignment: CDR1 SGHDN and CDR2 FVKESK. The V and J ends lost 7 bases and 4 bases respectively, with 19 bases between them. The CDR3 is made up of 15 amino acids. The CDR3 coding sequence is TGTGCCAGCAAAACGGTTGGGGGGATGGGCACTGAAGCTTTCTTT. This codes for CASKTVGGMGTEAFF.

The chain's CDR3 is CASTPGQGSYGYTF. The CDR3 nucleotides are TGTGCCAGCACCCCAGGACAGGGTTCGTATGGCTACACCTTC. This sequence joins TRBV6-5 and TRBJ1-2, with 8 bases identical to TRBD1. The CDR3 covers 14 residues. Germline CDR1 and CDR2: MNHEY and SVGAGI. The ends lost 7 bases at V and 5 bases at J; junction bases unmatched: 9.

This clone was counted a few times. The chain links TRBV3-1 (or the pseudogene TRBV3-2) to TRBJ2-5, with 12 bases aligning to TRBD2. The V segment lost 2 bases and the J segment 1 base; nucleotides outside the gene matches: 5. The CDR3 runs 17 residues. The germline CDR1 and CDR2 sequences are LGHDT and YNNKEL (reference sequence). Written as DNA, the CDR3 is TGTGCCAGCAGCCAATCACTAGCGGGGGGCTTCCAAGAGACCCAGTACTTC. Protein sequence: CASSQSLAGGFQETQYF.

The chain is built from TRBV28 and TRBJ1-5, with TRBD1 matching 9 bases. The CDR3 contains 17 residues. With 2 bases clipped from V and 6 bases from J, the junction kept 11 bases outside the gene matches. CDR1 and CDR2 (germline): MDHEN, SYDVKM. Here the CDR3 reads CASSLRAPGTGFQPQHF. The CDR3 DNA reads TGTGCCAGCAGTTTAAGAGCCCCCGGGACAGGGTTTCAGCCCCAGCATTTT.

This rearrangement joins TRBV6-1 to TRBJ2-1; a possible D gene is TRBD1 (5 bases). CDR3 length: 15 residues. Between the trimmed V and J ends, which lost 2 bases and 0 bases, there was a span of 8 bases. The germline gives CDR1 MNHNS, CDR2 SASEGT. The CDR3 DNA reads TGTGCCAGCAGTGAACAGGGTCTCTCCTACAATGAGCAGTTCTTC. Its protein is CASSEQGLSYNEQFF.

The chain joins TRBV2 to TRBJ2-7, with a possible D match to TRBD2 (6 bases). Germline-derived CDR1 and CDR2 are SNHLY and FYNNEI. The CDR3 is made up of 14 amino acids. With 7 bases removed from V and 2 bases from J, the gap between germline ends came to 15 bases. The CDR3 DNA reads as TGTGCCAGCACACGGGGCGGGGATACCTACGAGCAGTACTTC. It codes for CASTRGGDTYEQYF. Full variable domain (outside the CDR3, taken from reference TRBV2 and TRBJ2-7): EPEVTQTPSHQVTQMGQEVILRCVPISNHLYFYWYRQILGQKVEFLVSFYNNEISEKSEIFDDQFSVERPDGSNFTLKIRSTKLEDSAMYFCASTRGGDTYEQYFGPGTRLTVT.

This clone showed up just once. This chain links TRBV7-2 with TRBJ2-7; 13 bases are a match to TRBD2. The CDR3 consists of 16 residues. V shed 1 base and J 2 bases; nucleotides not matched to a gene: 2. Germline V CDR1 and CDR2: SGHTA, FQGNSA. CDR3 sequence: CASSLGGLAGTYEQYF. CDR3 nucleotide sequence: TGTGCCAGCAGCTTAGGGGGACTAGCGGGGACCTACGAGCAGTACTTC.

This chain joins TRBV11-2 and TRBJ2-7, with a weak D call TRBD2 (6 bases). Trimming stripped 2 bases from V and 2 bases from J, with 7 bases between. Germline CDR1 reads SGHAT; CDR2 reads FQNNGV. The CDR3 extends over 13 amino acids. CDR3 DNA: TGTGCCAGCAGCTTACGACTAGCCTACGAGCAGTACTTC. Residues: CASSLRLAYEQYF.

The V gene is TRBV20-1, the J gene TRBJ1-4; 11 nucleotides agree with TRBD1. Trimming removed 3 bases from V and 8 bases from J; junction bases left unmatched: 11. The CDR3 spans 16 residues. In germline, CDR1 is DFQATT, CDR2 SNEGSKA (reference sequence). CDR3 sequence: CSASGRGQGAWEKLFF. CDR3 coding DNA: TGCAGTGCTAGTGGTCGCGGACAGGGGGCCTGGGAAAAACTGTTTTTT.

The chain carries TRBV6-6 and TRBJ2-7; TRBD2 might be the D (6 bases). Germline CDR1 and CDR2: MNHNY and SVGAGI (reference sequence). V lost 2 bases to trimming and J lost 2 bases, with 13 bases between them. There are 15 residues in the CDR3. The DNA for the CDR3 is TGTGCCAGCAGTTACACTGGAGGGAAGACCTACGAGCAGTACTTC. Protein: CASSYTGGKTYEQYF.

The V gene is TRBV7-6, the J gene TRBJ1-5, with TRBD1 identical over 7 bases. The CDR3 sequence is 17 residues long. V gave up 5 bases and J gave up 1 base; unmatched junction bases: 11. Germline V lookup: CDR1 SGHVS, CDR2 FNYEAQ. CDR3 in DNA: TGTGCCAGCAGCCCCTCGACAGGGATATGGAGCAATCAGCCCCAGCATTTT. Translated: CASSPSTGIWSNQPQHF.

The chain has TRBV7-9 and TRBJ1-3, with TRBD1 as a possible D gene (5 bases). Trimming stripped 5 bases from V and 0 bases from J, with 17 bases between. The CDR3 contains 17 residues. CDR1 is SEHNR, CDR2 FQNEAQ, per germline (reference sequence). The CDR3 bases are TGTGCCAGCAGCCCGTACATCAGGGACTTCTCTGGAAACACCATATATTTT. This gives the protein CASSPYIRDFSGNTIYF.

J is TRBJ2-7 and V is TRBV30; D is perhaps TRBD1 (6 bases). CDR1 GTSNPN and CDR2 SVGIG come from the germline V gene (reference sequence). The CDR3 totals 14 residues. Trimming stripped 1 base from V and 0 bases from J, with 10 bases between. The CDR3 loop is CAWSEGQSSYEQYF. As DNA, the CDR3 is TGTGCCTGGAGTGAGGGACAAAGCTCCTACGAGCAGTACTTC.

The chain recombines TRBV7-2 with TRBJ1-2; no definite D call. Germline V gene data show CDR1 as SGHTA and CDR2 as FQGNSA. V was clipped by 3 bases and J by 0 bases, with 11 bases between them. The CDR3 loop spans 15 amino acids. CDR3 nucleotides: TGTGCCAGCAGCTTGCAGCAGGTGGCTAACTATGGCTACACCTTC. Protein product: CASSLQQVANYGYTF.

The V call is TRBV3-1 (or the pseudogene TRBV3-2), the J call TRBJ2-7; 8 positions match TRBD1. Trimming removed 4 bases from V and 4 bases from J; junction bases left unmatched: 6. Germline CDR1 LGHDT, CDR2 YNNKEL (reference sequence). The CDR3 sequence is 14 residues long. CDR3 residues: CASSRPGQAYEQYF. CDR3 DNA: TGTGCCAGCAGCCGGCCGGGACAGGCTTACGAGCAGTACTTC.

J is TRBJ1-2 and V is TRBV5-6; 10 bases are a match to TRBD1. This CDR3 contains 15 residues. Trimming cost V 3 bases and J 3 bases; bases outside gene matches: 5. Germline V lookup: CDR1 SGHDT, CDR2 YYEEEE. CDR3 DNA sequence: TGTGCCAGCAGCTGGGGACAGGGGAGGGACTATGGCTACACCTTC. Its translation is CASSWGQGRDYGYTF. Together with reference TRBV5-6 and TRBJ1-2, the CDR3 gives the full variable domain: DAGVTQSPTHLIKTRGQQVTLRCSPKSGHDTVSWYQQALGQGPQFIFQYYEEEERQRGNFPDRFSGHQFPNYSSELNVNALLLGDSALYLCASSWGQGRDYGYTFGSGTRLTVV.

This rearrangement joins TRBV19 to TRBJ2-3; tentatively, D is TRBD1 (6 bases). The V end was cut by 6 bases, the J end by 2 bases, with 12 bases between. Germline V CDR1 and CDR2: LNHDA, SQIVND (reference sequence). The CDR3 covers 14 residues. The CDR3 coding sequence is TGTGCCAGTAGCCCAACAGGGTACACAGATACGCAGTATTTT. It specifies CASSPTGYTDTQYF.